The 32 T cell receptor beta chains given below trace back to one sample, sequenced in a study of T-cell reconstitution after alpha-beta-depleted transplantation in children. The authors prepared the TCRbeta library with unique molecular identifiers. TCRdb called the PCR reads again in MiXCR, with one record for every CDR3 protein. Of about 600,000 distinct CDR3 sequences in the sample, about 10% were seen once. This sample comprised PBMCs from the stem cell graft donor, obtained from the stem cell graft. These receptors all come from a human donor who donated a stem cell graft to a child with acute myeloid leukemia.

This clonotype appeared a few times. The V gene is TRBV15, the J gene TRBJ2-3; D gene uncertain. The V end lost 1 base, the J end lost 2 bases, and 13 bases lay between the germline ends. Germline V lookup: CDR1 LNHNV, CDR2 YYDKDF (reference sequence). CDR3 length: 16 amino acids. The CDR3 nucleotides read TGTGCCACCAGCAGAGCTCCAACCCAGTTCACAGATACGCAGTATTTT. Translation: CATSRAPTQFTDTQYF. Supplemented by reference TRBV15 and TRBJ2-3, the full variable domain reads DAMVIQNPRYQVTQFGKPVTLSCSQTLNHNVMYWYQQKSSQAPKLLFHYYDKDFNNEADTPDNFQSRRPNTSFCFLDIRSPGLGDTAMYLCATSRAPTQFTDTQYFGPGTRLTVL.

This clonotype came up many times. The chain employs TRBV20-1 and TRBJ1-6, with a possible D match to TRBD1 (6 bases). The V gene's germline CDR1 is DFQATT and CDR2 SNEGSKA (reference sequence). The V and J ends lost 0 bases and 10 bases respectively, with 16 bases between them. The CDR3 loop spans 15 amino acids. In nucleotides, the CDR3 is TGCAGTGCTAGAGATCTGGACAGAGGGCAATCACCCCTCCACTTT. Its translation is CSARDLDRGQSPLHF.

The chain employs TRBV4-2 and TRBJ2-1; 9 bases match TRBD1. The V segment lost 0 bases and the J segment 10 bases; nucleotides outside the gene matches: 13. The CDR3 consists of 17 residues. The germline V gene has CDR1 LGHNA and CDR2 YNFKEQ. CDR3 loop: CASSQDSPQGAVGEQFF. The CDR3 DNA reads TGTGCCAGCAGCCAAGATTCACCACAGGGGGCAGTGGGGGAGCAGTTCTTC.

CDR3 in amino acids: CASSQPAQPGEQYF. Written as DNA, the CDR3 is TGCGCCAGCAGTCAGCCGGCCCAACCGGGGGAGCAGTACTTC. The chain is built from TRBV5-1 and TRBJ2-7; maybe TRBD2 (5 bases). The CDR3 has 14 amino acids. Trimming stripped 5 bases from V and 7 bases from J, with 19 bases between. Germline V gives CDR1 SGHRS, CDR2 YFSETQ. The whole variable domain, remainder taken from reference TRBV5-1 and TRBJ2-7, is KAGVTQTPRYLIKTRGQQVTLSCSPISGHRSVSWYQQTPGQGLQFLFEYFSETQRNKGNFPGRFSGRQFSNSRSEMNVSTLELGDSALYLCASSQPAQPGEQYFGPGTRLTVT.

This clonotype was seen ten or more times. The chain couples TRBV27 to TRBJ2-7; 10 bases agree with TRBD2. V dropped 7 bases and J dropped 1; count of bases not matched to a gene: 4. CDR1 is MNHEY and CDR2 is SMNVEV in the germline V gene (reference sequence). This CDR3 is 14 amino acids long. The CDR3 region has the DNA TGTGCCAGCAAAACTAGCGGGGCGTCCTACGAGCAGTACTTC. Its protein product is CASKTSGASYEQYF.

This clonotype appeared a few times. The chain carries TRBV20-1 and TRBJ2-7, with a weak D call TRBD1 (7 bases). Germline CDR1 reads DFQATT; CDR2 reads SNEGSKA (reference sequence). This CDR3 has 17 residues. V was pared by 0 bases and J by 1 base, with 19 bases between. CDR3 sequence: CSARDPTGEEWSYEQYF. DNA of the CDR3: TGCAGTGCTAGAGATCCCACAGGGGAGGAGTGGTCCTACGAGCAGTACTTC.

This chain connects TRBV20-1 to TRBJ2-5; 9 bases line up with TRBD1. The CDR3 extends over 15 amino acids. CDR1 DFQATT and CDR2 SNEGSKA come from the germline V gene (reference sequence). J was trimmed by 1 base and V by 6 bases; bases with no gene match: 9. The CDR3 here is CSAGQGPVGQETQYF. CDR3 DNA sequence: TGCAGTGCAGGACAGGGGCCGGTAGGCCAAGAGACCCAGTACTTC.

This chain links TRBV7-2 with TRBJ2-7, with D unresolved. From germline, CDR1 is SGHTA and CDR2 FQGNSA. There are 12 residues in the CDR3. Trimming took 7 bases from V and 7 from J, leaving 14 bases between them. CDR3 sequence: CASTPTLGEQYF. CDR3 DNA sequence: TGTGCCAGCACCCCAACCCTAGGGGAGCAGTACTTC.

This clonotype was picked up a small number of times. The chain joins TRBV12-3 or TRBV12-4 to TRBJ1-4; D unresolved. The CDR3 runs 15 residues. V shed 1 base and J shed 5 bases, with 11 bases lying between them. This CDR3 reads CASSLGGPRNEKLFF. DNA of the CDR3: TGTGCCAGCAGTTTAGGAGGGCCTAGGAATGAAAAACTGTTTTTT.

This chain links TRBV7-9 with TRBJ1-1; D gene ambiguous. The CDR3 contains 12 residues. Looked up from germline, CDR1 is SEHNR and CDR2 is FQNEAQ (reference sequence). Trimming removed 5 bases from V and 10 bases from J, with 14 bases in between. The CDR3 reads CASSREQFGAFF. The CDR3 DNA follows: TGTGCCAGCAGCCGGGAACAGTTTGGAGCTTTCTTT. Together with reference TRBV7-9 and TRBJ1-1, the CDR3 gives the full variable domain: DTGVSQNPRHKITKRGQNVTFRCDPISEHNRLYWYRQTLGQGPEFLTYFQNEAQLEKSRLLSDRFSAERPKGSFSTLEIQRTEQGDSAMYLCASSREQFGAFFGQGTRLTVV.

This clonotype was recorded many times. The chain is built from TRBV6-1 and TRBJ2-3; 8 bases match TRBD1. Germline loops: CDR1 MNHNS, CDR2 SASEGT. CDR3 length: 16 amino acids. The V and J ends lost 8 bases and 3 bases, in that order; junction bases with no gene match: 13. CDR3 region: CASATNQGAYTDTQYF. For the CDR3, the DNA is TGTGCCAGCGCAACAAATCAGGGGGCTTATACAGATACGCAGTATTTT.

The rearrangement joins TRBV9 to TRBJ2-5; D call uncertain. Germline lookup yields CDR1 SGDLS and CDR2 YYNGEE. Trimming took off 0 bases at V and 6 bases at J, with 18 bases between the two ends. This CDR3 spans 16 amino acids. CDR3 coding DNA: TGTGCCAGCAGCGTAGAGGGAACGGGCCGCATTCAGACCCAGTACTTC. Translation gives CASSVEGTGRIQTQYF. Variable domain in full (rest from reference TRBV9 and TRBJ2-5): DSGVTQTPKHLITATGQRVTLRCSPRSGDLSVYWYQQSLDQGLQFLIQYYNGEERAKGNILERFSAQQFPDLHSELNLSSLELGDSALYFCASSVEGTGRIQTQYFGPGTRLLVL.

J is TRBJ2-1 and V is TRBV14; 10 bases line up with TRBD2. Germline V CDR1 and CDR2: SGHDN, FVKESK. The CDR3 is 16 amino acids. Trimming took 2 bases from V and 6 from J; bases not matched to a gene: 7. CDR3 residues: CASSQLLAGMGNEQFF. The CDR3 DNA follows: TGTGCCAGCAGCCAATTACTAGCGGGAATGGGCAATGAGCAGTTCTTC. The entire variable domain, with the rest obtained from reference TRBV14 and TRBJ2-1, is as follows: EAGVTQFPSHSVIEKGQTVTLRCDPISGHDNLYWYRRVMGKEIKFLLHFVKESKQDESGMPNNRFLAERTGGTYSTLKVQPAELEDSGVYFCASSQLLAGMGNEQFFGPGTRLTVL.

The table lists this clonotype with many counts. CDR3: CASSQDRSSLYEQYF. The CDR3 bases are TGTGCCAGCAGCCAAGATCGATCTTCTCTCTACGAGCAGTACTTC. This chain joins TRBV3-1 and TRBJ2-7; D is undetermined. This CDR3 region has 15 residues. V was pared by 0 bases and J by 3 bases, with 12 bases between. Germline CDR1 reads LGHDT; CDR2 reads YNNKEL (reference sequence).

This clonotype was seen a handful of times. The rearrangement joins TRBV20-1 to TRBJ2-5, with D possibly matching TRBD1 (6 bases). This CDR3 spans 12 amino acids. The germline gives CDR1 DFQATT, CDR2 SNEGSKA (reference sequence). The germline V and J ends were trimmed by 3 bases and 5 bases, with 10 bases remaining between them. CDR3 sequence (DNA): TGCAGTGCTAGGCAGGGGATTGAGACCCAGTACTTC. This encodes CSARQGIETQYF.

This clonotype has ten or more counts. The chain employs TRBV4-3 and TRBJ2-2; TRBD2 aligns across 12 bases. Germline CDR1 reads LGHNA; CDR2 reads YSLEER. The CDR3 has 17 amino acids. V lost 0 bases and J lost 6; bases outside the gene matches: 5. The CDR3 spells CASSQDLTSGRSGELFF. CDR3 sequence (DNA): TGCGCCAGCAGCCAAGATCTCACTAGCGGGAGGTCCGGGGAGCTGTTTTTT.

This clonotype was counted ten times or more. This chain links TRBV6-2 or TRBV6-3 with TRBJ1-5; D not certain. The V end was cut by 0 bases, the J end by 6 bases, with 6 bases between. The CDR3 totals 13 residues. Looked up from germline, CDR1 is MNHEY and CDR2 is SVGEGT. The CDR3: CASSYSTGQPQHF. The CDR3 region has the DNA TGTGCCAGCAGTTACTCGACGGGTCAGCCCCAGCATTTT.

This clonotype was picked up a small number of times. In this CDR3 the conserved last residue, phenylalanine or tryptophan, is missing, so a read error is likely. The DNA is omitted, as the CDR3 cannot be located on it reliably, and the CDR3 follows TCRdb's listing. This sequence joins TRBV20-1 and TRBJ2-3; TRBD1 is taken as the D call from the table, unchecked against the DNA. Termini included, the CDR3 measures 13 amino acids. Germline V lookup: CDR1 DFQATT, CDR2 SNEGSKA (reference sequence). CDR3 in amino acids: CSAISGYGEGADV.

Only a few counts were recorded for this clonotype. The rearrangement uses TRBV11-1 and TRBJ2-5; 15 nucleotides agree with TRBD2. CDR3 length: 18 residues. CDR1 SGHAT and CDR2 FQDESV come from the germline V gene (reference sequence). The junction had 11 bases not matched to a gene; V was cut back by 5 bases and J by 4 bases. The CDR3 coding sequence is TGTGCCAGCAGCCACGCCCCGGGACTAGCGGGAGGTCGAGAGACCCAGTACTTC. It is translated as CASSHAPGLAGGRETQYF.

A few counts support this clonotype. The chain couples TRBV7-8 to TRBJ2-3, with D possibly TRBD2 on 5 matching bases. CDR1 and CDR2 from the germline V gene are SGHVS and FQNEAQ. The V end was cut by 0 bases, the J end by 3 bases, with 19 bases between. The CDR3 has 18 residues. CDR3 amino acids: CASSLAGSRDRGTDTQYF. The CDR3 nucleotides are TGTGCCAGCAGCTTAGCAGGGTCCCGGGATAGAGGGACAGATACGCAGTATTTT.

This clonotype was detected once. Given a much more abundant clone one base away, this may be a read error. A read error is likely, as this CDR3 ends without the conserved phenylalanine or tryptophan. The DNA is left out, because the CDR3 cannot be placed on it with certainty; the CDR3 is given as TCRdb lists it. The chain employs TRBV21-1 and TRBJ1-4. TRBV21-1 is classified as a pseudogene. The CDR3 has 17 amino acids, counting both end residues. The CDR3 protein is CASSKVPPQGWDEKLFS.

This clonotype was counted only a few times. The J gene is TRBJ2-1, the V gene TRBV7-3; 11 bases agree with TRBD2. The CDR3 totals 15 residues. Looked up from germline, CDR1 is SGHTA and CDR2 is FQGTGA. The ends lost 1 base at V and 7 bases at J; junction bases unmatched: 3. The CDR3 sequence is CASSLMTSGKNEQFF. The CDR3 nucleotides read TGTGCCAGCAGCTTAATGACTAGCGGGAAAAATGAGCAGTTCTTC.

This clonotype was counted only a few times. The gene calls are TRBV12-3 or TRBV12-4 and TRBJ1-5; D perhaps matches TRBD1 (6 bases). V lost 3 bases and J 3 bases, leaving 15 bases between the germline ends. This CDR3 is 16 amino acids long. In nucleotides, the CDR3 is TGTGCCAGCAGTTTCGGGGGGCAGGTTTACAATCAGCCCCAGCATTTT. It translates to CASSFGGQVYNQPQHF.

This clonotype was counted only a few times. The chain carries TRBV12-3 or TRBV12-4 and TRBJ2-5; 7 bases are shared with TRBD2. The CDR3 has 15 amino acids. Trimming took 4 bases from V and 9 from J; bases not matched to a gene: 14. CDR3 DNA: TGTGCCAGCAGTTCCGTTAGCGGGTTGGCGATCGCCCAGTACTTC. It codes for CASSSVSGLAIAQYF.

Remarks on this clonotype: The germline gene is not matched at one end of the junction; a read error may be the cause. This chain's CDR3 is CSAGEGGGSYEQYF. The CDR3 nucleotides read TGCAGTGCTGGAGAGGGGGGGGGCTCCTACGAGCAGTACTTC. The genes are TRBV20-1 and TRBJ2-7; D possibly corresponds to TRBD2 (7 bases). This CDR3 has 14 residues. Germline CDR1 and CDR2: DFQATT and SNEGSKA (reference sequence).

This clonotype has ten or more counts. The CDR3 bases are TGTGCCAGCGCTTGGAGGGCGGCTAGCACAGATACGCAGTATTTT. Translation gives CASAWRAASTDTQYF. V gene TRBV5-5 combines with J gene TRBJ2-3; D is possibly TRBD2 (6 bases). This CDR3 comprises 15 residues. The V gene's germline CDR1 is SGHKS and CDR2 YYEKEE (reference sequence). V was pared by 7 bases and J by 0 bases, with 15 bases between. Full variable domain (rest looked up from reference TRBV5-5 and TRBJ2-3): DAGVTQSPTHLIKTRGQQVTLRCSPISGHKSVSWYQQVLGQGPQFIFQYYEKEERGRGNFPDRFSARQFPNYSSELNVNALLLGDSALYLCASAWRAASTDTQYFGPGTRLTVL.

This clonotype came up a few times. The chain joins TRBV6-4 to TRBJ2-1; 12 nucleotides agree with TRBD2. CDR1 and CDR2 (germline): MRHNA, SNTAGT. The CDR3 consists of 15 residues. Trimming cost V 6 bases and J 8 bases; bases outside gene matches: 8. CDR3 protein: CASSLTSGSSHEQFF. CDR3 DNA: TGTGCCAGCAGCCTGACTAGCGGGAGCTCGCATGAGCAGTTCTTC.

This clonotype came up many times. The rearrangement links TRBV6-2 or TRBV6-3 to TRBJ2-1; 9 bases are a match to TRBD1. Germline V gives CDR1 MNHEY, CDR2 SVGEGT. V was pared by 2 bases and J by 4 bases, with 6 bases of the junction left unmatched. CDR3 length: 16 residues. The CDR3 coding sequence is TGTGCCAGCAGTTACATTTTTGGGACAGGGTACAATGAGCAGTTCTTC. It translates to CASSYIFGTGYNEQFF.

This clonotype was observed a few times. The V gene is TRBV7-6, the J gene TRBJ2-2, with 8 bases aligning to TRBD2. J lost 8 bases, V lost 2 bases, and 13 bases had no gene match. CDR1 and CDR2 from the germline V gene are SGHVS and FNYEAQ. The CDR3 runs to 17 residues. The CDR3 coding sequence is TGTGCCAGCAGCTTATACCCCGAGACTAGCGTGGTGGGGGAGCTGTTTTTT. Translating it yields CASSLYPETSVVGELFF.

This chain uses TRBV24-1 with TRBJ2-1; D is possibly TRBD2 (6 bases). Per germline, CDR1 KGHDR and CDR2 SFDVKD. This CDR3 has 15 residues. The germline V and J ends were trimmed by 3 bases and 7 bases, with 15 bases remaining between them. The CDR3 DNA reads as TGTGCCACCAGTGATCCCCGCGGGGCCGGGAATGAGCAGTTCTTC. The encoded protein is CATSDPRGAGNEQFF.

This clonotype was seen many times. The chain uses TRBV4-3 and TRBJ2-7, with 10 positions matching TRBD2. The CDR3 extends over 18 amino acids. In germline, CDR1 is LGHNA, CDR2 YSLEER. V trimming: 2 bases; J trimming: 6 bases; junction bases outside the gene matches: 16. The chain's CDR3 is CASSQKSIGSGRAGEQYF. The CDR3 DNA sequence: TGCGCCAGCAGCCAAAAAAGTATAGGGAGCGGGAGGGCCGGCGAGCAGTACTTC.

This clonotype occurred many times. CDR3 nucleotide sequence: TGCAGCGTTCCTACTCTAGCGGGAGGGAAAGAGACCCAGTACTTC. It specifies CSVPTLAGGKETQYF. V is TRBV29-1 and J is TRBJ2-5; the match to TRBD2 covers 12 bases. The junction had 7 bases not matched to a gene; V was cut back by 5 bases and J by 3 bases. Germline loops: CDR1 SQVTM, CDR2 ANQGSEA. This CDR3 has 15 residues.